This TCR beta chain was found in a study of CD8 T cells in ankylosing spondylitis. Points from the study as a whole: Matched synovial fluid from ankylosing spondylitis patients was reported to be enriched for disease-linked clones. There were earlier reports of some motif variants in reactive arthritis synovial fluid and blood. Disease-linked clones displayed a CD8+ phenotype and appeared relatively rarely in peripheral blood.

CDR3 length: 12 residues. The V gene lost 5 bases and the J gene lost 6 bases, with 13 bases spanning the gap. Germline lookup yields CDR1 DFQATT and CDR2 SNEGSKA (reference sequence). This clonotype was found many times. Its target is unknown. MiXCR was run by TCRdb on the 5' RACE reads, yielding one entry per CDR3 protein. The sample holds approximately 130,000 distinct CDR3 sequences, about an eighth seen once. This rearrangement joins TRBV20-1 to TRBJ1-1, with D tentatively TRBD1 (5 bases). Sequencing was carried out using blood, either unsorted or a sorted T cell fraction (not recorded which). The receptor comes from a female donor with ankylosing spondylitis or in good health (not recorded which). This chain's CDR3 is CSAAVGGAEAFF. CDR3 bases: TGCAGTGCTGCGGTGGGGGGAGCTGAAGCTTTCTTT.